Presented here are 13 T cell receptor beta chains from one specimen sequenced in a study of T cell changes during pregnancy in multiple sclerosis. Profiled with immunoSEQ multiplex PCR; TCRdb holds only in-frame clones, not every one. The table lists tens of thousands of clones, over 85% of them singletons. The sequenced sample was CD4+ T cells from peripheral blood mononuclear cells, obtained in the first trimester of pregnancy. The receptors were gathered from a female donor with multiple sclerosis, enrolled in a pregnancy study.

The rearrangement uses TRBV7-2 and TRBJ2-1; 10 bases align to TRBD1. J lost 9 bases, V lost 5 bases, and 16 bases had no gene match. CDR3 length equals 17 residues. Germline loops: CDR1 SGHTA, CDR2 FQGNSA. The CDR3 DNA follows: TGTGCCAGCAGCGTTTTTGGCTGGACAGGGGGATTTGGTGAGCAGTTCTTC. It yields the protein CASSVFGWTGGFGEQFF.

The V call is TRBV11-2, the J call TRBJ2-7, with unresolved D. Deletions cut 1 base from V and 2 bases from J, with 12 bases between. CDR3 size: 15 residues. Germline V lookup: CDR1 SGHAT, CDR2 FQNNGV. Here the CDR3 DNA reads TGTGCCAGCAGCTTAGGCCCGACATTACCCTACGAGCAGTACTTC. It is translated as CASSLGPTLPYEQYF.

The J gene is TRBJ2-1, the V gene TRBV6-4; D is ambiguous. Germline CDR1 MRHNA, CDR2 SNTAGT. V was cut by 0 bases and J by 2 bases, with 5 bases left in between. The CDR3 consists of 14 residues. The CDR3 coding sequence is TGTGCCAGCAGTGACTCAGCCACCTACAATGAGCAGTTCTTC. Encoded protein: CASSDSATYNEQFF.

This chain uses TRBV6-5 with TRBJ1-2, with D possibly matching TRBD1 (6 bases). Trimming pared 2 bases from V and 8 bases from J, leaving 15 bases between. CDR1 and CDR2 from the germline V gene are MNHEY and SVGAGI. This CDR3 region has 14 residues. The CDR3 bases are TGTGCCAGCAGTTACCTGGGACACCAAAGGGGCTACACCTTC. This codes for CASSYLGHQRGYTF.

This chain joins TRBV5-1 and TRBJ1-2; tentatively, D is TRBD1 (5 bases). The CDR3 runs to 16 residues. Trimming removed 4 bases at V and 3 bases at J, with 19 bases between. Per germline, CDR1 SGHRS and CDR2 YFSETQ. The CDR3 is CASSQFPPGEDYGYTF. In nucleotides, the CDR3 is TGCGCCAGCAGCCAATTCCCTCCGGGGGAAGACTATGGCTACACCTTC.

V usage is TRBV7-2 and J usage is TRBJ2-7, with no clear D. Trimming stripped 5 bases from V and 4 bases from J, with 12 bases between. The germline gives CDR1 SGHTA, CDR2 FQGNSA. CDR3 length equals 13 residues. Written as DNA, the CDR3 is TGTGCCAGCAGCCCCAGTCCTGAATACGAGCAGTACTTC. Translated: CASSPSPEYEQYF. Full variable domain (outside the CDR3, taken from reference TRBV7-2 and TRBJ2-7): GAGVSQSPSNKVTEKGKDVELRCDPISGHTALYWYRQSLGQGLEFLIYFQGNSAPDKSGLPSDRFSAERTGGSVSTLTIQRTQQEDSAVYLCASSPSPEYEQYFGPGTRLTVT.

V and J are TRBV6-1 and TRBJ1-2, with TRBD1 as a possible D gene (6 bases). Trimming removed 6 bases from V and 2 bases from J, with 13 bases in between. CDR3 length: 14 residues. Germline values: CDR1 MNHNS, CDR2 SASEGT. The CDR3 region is CASRVQGENYGYTF. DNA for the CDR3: TGTGCCAGCAGGGTACAGGGTGAGAACTATGGCTACACCTTC.

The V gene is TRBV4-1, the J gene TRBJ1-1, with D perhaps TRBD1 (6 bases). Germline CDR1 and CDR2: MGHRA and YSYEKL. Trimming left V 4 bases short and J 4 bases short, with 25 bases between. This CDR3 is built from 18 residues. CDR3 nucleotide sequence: TGCGCCAGCAGCCTCCTACAGGGATTCCCCGATTCGGTCACTGAAGCTTTCTTT. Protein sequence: CASSLLQGFPDSVTEAFF.

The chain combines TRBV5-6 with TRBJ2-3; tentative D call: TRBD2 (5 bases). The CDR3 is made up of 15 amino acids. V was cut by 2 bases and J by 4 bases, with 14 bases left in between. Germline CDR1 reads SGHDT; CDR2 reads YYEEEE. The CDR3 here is CASSFRGLYADTQYF. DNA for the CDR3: TGTGCCAGCAGCTTTCGGGGTTTGTATGCAGATACGCAGTATTTT.

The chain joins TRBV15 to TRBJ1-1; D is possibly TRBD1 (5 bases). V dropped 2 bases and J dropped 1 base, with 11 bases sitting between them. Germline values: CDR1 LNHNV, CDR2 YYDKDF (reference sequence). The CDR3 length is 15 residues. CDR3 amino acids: CATSRSPDRNTEAFF. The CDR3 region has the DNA TGTGCCACCAGCAGATCTCCCGACAGGAACACTGAAGCTTTCTTT.

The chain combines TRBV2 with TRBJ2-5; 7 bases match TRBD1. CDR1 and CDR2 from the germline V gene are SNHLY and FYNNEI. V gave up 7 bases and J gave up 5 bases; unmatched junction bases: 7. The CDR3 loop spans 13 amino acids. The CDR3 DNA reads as TGTGCCAGCAACGAGGGGGCCGGTGAGACCCAGTACTTC. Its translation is CASNEGAGETQYF.

In DNA form, the CDR3 reads TGTGCCAGCAGTGAAGGGGCAGGGGGCTACTATGGCTACACCTTC. Protein product: CASSEGAGGYYGYTF. J is TRBJ1-2 and V is TRBV2; TRBD1 matches 8 bases. The CDR3 is 15 amino acids. Germline V gives CDR1 SNHLY, CDR2 FYNNEI. V lost 1 base, J lost 3 bases, and 4 bases stayed unmatched.

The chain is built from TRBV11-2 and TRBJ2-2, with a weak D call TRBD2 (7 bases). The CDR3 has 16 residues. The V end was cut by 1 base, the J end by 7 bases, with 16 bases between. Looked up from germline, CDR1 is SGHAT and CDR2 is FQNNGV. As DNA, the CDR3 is TGTGCCAGCAGCTTAGGGCGGGGGACAAGGGACGGGGAGCTGTTTTTT. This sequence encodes CASSLGRGTRDGELFF.